Below, 10 T cell receptor beta chains from the same sample are listed, as sequenced in a study of blood T cells in healthy people across ages. Together with a sample-barcoded 5' primer, a J-beta primer mix was included in a second PCR lasting roughly 7 to 11 cycles. TCRdb re-called the 5' RACE reads with MiXCR, one entry per CDR3 protein. Of over a million distinct CDR3 sequences in the sample, around 27% were seen once. The sample also formed part of further work on T cells of mothers and their children.

Specimen: blood. The receptors shown here come from a girl aged 2 to 10 in good health.

This clonotype came up a few times. This chain uses TRBV12-3 or TRBV12-4 with TRBJ2-5; TRBD2 is a possible D gene (5 bases). With the DNA end fitting TRBJ2-1 better, the J assignment may be wrong. The length of the CDR3 is 14 residues. Written as DNA, the CDR3 is TGTGCCAGCAGTTGGGAGTCCCCCAACAATGAGCAGTTCTTC. This gives the protein CASSWESPNNEQFF.

The chain joins TRBV11-2 to TRBJ1-4; TRBD1 might be the D (5 bases). Per germline, CDR1 SGHAT and CDR2 FQNNGV. The CDR3 is 13 amino acids. V was pared by 6 bases and J by 5 bases, with 10 bases between. The CDR3, as DNA: TGTGCCAGCAGGGACATTCGGAATGAAAAACTGTTTTTT. This translates into CASRDIRNEKLFF.

V and J are TRBV7-2 and TRBJ2-5; TRBD1 agrees at 7 bases. The end of the DNA aligns better with TRBJ2-7, so the J call may be wrong. Germline V lookup: CDR1 SGHTA, CDR2 FQGNSA. This CDR3 has 15 amino acids. CDR3: CASSSQGNPSYEQYF. The CDR3 DNA sequence: TGTGCCAGCAGCTCACAGGGGAATCCTAGCTACGAGCAGTACTTC.

This clonotype was seen a few times. The chain recombines TRBV5-1 with TRBJ2-2; 11 nucleotides align to TRBD2. The CDR3 is 16 amino acids. J lost 6 bases, V lost 7 bases, and 11 bases had no gene match. The germline V gene encodes CDR1 SGHRS and CDR2 YFSETQ. Here the CDR3 reads CASSDPLAGAAGELFF. The CDR3 DNA follows: TGCGCCAGCTCCGACCCACTAGCGGGAGCCGCCGGGGAGCTGTTTTTT.

This clonotype has only a few counts. The chain combines TRBV29-1 with TRBJ2-1; D gene uncertain. V was cut by 5 bases and J by 7 bases, with 9 bases left in between. CDR1 and CDR2 (germline): SQVTM, ANQGSEA. The CDR3 contains 11 residues. CDR3 in DNA: TGCAGCGTTTATGAAGGGAATGAGCAGTTCTTC. This encodes CSVYEGNEQFF.

This chain connects TRBV6-5 to TRBJ1-1; D remains unclear. The CDR3 covers 13 residues. Trimming removed 5 bases at V and 2 bases at J, with 9 bases between. Per germline, CDR1 MNHEY and CDR2 SVGAGI. The CDR3 bases are TGTGCCAGCAGTCGAAGCCCAAACACTGAAGCTTTCTTT. As protein: CASSRSPNTEAFF.

This clonotype showed up just a few times. CDR3 protein: CSVGFENTIYF. The DNA of the CDR3 is TGCAGCGTTGGATTTGAGAACACCATATATTTT. The chain uses TRBV29-1 and TRBJ1-3; D remains ambiguous. V dropped 4 bases and J dropped 7 bases, with 8 bases sitting between them. Germline V gene lookup returns CDR1 SQVTM and CDR2 ANQGSEA. There are 11 residues in the CDR3. Complete variable domain (other parts from reference TRBV29-1 and TRBJ1-3): SAVISQKPSRDICQRGTSLTIQCQVDSQVTMMFWYRQQPGQSLTLIATANQGSEATYESGFVIDKFPISRPNLTFSTLTVSNMSPEDSSIYLCSVGFENTIYFGEGSWLTVV.

For this clonotype: One end of the junction does not line up with germline, which may come from a read error. V and J are TRBV2 and TRBJ2-5; D may be TRBD1 or TRBD2 (6 bases each). This CDR3 contains 14 residues. The germline gives CDR1 SNHLY, CDR2 FYNNEI. CDR3 coding DNA: TGTGCCTGCAGTGCTTCGGGGGCTGAAGAGACCCAGTACTTC. It encodes CACSASGAEETQYF. The full variable domain, its missing parts supplied by reference TRBV2 and TRBJ2-5, is EPEVTQTPSHQVTQMGQEVILRCVPISNHLYFYWYRQILGQKVEFLVSFYNNEISEKSEIFDDQFSVERPDGSNFTLKIRSTKLEDSAMYFCACSASGAEETQYFGPGTRLLVL.

A few counts support this clonotype. The V gene is TRBV6-2 or TRBV6-3, the J gene TRBJ1-5; possible D gene TRBD1, 6 bases. CDR1 and CDR2 from the germline V gene are MNHEY and SVGEGT. Trimming removed 5 bases at V and 7 bases at J, with 18 bases between. This CDR3 comprises 15 residues. The CDR3: CASSPSGGRGQPQHF. In DNA, the CDR3 is TGTGCCAGCAGTCCTTCGGGGGGGCGGGGACAGCCCCAGCATTTT.

The V and J genes are TRBV2 and TRBJ2-1, with 7 bases lining up with TRBD1. Looked up from germline, CDR1 is SNHLY and CDR2 is FYNNEI. V gave up 1 base and J gave up 3 bases; unmatched junction bases: 6. This CDR3 comprises 16 residues. The CDR3 bases are TGTGCCAGCAGTGAAGTACAAGACAGGGTCTACAATGAGCAGTTCTTC. As protein: CASSEVQDRVYNEQFF.